This T cell receptor beta chain was documented in a study of cytomegalovirus exposure and HLA in healthy donors. Study-wide points: Most CMV-associated TCR beta chains were later found to appear HLA-restricted.

Both 60 Vbeta primers and 13 Jbeta primers went into the PCR. Clones were sequenced by immunoSEQ multiplex PCR, and TCRdb holds only the in-frame ones, with some missing. The table records around 92,000 clones, roughly 80% of them present only once. To note about this clone: Its antigen is unknown.

V trimming: 8 bases; J trimming: 6 bases; junction bases outside the gene matches: 5. Germline V gene sequence: CDR1 WSHSY, CDR2 SAAADI. There are 14 residues in the CDR3. Sequenced sample: PBMCs. The rearrangement uses TRBV10-2 and TRBJ2-2; 11 bases line up with TRBD2. The receptor comes from a girl aged 2-10 years in good health and CMV-seropositive. CDR3 amino acids: CASELAGASGELFF. Written as DNA, the CDR3 is TGCGCCAGCGAACTAGCGGGAGCTTCCGGGGAGCTGTTTTTT.